This is a list of T cell receptor beta chains from one sample in a study of cytomegalovirus exposure and HLA in healthy donors. The table came from immunoSEQ multiplex PCR; TCRdb's copy has only in-frame clones and leaves some out. This table holds more than 100,000 clones, 50% to 75% found once. Sequencing was performed on PBMCs. Receptors originate from a woman between 40 and 50 years old in good health and CMV-seronegative. The CDR3 runs from the conserved cysteine through the conserved F or W. A D gene is named only where the DNA matches it firmly. Some rows have no size entry. The others give once, few or many, or a class for an expanded clone.

d_gene,abundance,j_gene,v_gene,CDR3nt,CDR3aa
TRBD1,.,TRBJ1-5,TRBV28,TGTGCCAGCAGAACCGGGACAGTGAGCAATCAGCCCCAGCATTTT,CASRTGTVSNQPQHF
.,few,TRBJ1-1,TRBV6-5,TGTGCCAGCTCCAAGGGCATGGGGAGTAGCACTGAAGCTTTCTTT,CASSKGMGSSTEAFF
.,.,TRBJ1-5,TRBV30,TGTGCCTGGAGTCCTCTGTATAGCAATCAGCCCCAGCATTTT,CAWSPLYSNQPQHF
.,.,TRBJ2-2,TRBV7-3,TGTGCCAGCAGCTCCGGGGTGGCCGGGGAGCTGTTTTTT,CASSSGVAGELFF
TRBD2,.,TRBJ2-3,TRBV4-2,TGTGCCAGCAGCCAAGAACTCAGCGGGGGTGGAACAGATACGCAGTATTTT,CASSQELSGGGTDTQYF
.,few,TRBJ2-7,TRBV12-5,TGTGCTAGTGGTTTGGGAGGCAGGGGATGGGACGAGCAGTACTTC,CASGLGGRGWDEQYF
.,few,TRBJ1-3,TRBV30,TGTGCCTGGAGTGTGACAGCTGGAAACACCATATATTTT,CAWSVTAGNTIYF
.,.,TRBJ1-1,TRBV7-3,TGTGCCAGCAGCTACTACAGGGCCACTGAAGCTTTCTTT,CASSYYRATEAFF
.,.,TRBJ2-5,TRBV7-9,TGTGCCAGCAGCGCCCGACAGGCAGAAGAGACCCAGTACTTC,CASSARQAEETQYF
TRBD1,few,TRBJ1-6,TRBV27,TGTGCCAGCAGTTTAAAACCCGACAGGGCAGGGGATTCACCCCTCCACTTT,CASSLKPDRAGDSPLHF